The entry that follows covers one TCR beta chain sequence. This clonotype was counted at least ten times. Its recognized antigen is unknown. Just one base apart from a much larger clone, this may be a read error. The CDR3 holds 15 amino acids from the cysteine to the phenylalanine. Only CDR3 DNA is held: 45 bases, read in frame from base 1. CDR1 and CDR2 are drawn from the germline V gene (reference sequence): DFQATT, SNEGSKA. RNA was isolated from bulk unsorted tissue, and RNA quality was assessed with a NanoDrop ND-1000 and an Agilent 2100. The donors were newly diagnosed lung cancer patients admitted for thoracic surgery in China from August to November 2014 who had not received prior chemotherapy. The study excluded patients who had received radiotherapy or chemotherapy before or who had another cancer at the same time. Pieces of surgical tissue measuring about 1-2 cm3 were kept in RNAlater solution and stored at -80 degrees C until use.

The sample comes from a study of tumor and adjacent non-tumor tissue in lung cancer listed by TCRdb under 2018. For context, the study as a whole: The cohort included more than 9 adenocarcinoma, a couple of squamous cell carcinoma and 1 small cell lung cancer patients. Among the roughly 15 patients, ages ranged from roughly 30 to 85 years, around 10 were men and 5 were women, and disease was TNM stage I to III. A total of 95 million to 150 million productive TCRbeta reads were generated by sequencing, corresponding to an average of roughly 4.1 million reads per sample. Bulk TCRbeta repertoires were compared between lung tumor tissue and matched distant non-tumor lung tissue obtained from under 18 lung cancer patients. For each patient, one tumor sample and one normal lung sample were taken, giving around 30 paired specimens that underwent TCRbeta CDR3 sequencing. General conclusions and limits of the study: Tumor tissue showed significantly higher TCR diversity (inverse Simpson) than normal lung tissue, at around 450 vs 150 (P = 0.0075, Mann-Whitney U test). Only roughly 14 patients were in the cohort, and the authors stated that larger samples and more detailed clinical data are needed. The top 100 clones made up a significantly larger cumulative share of the repertoire in normal lung than in tumor tissue. Younger patients had significantly higher TCR diversity, and higher tumor TCR diversity was associated with shorter overall and disease-free survival. Because peripheral blood was not sequenced, blood TCRbeta repertoires in the lung cancer patients of the study were not examined. The sequencing platform is not named in the methods, and unique molecular identifiers are not mentioned.

Receptor amplification or capture employed multiplex PCR. For sequencing, an Illumina HiSeq 2500 was employed. TCRbeta libraries were built by three rounds of nested PCR using primers (Table S4), following protocols modified from ARM-PCR. PCR products of 200-500 bp were gel-excised and purified with the QIAquick gel extraction kit before sequencing. The authors' pipeline ran thus. Reads were cleaned with Trimmomatic, merged with FLASH into complete CDR3 sequences, and assigned to V(D)J germline segments with MiTCR. VDJtools was used to compute clonal diversity as the inverse Simpson's index. Productive reads were defined as in-frame sequences without a premature stop codon. Using fastp at Q25 and MiXCR, TCRdb reprocessed the public reads and kept productive beta chains. Rows are combined by CDR3 protein, so each entry shows the most common genes and DNA. The V and J calls were determined by TCRdb, not by the authors. The sample table records roughly 220,000 distinct CDR3 sequences; 71% of these occur just once. Clones ranked in the top ten supply approximately 26% of the sample.

The rearrangement combines TRBV20-1 with TRBJ2-7; TRBD2 could be the D gene, as 6 bases match. The sequence was obtained from a man between 60 and 75 years old with non-small cell lung cancer. The sequencing input was lung tumor tissue. The CDR3 reads CSGILTVGGDYEQYF. The DNA sequence follows: TGCAGCGGTATTCTGACAGTCGGGGGAGACTACGAGCAGTACTTC.